The text below deals with one T cell receptor (beta chain). The J segment lost 2 bases and the V segment lost 5 bases, leaving 4 bases of the junction unmatched. Per germline, CDR1 MNHEY and CDR2 SVGEGT. The CDR3 covers 15 residues. Clinical histories supplied by participants themselves formed the basis of cohort assignment. This record belongs to a study of blood T cell repertoires in COVID-19. Data came from immunoSEQ multiplex PCR; TCRdb stores just in-frame clones and leaves some out. This sample has about 380,000 clones, with roughly 91% found just once. The TCR sequence derives from a young woman who had recovered from COVID-19. The J gene is TRBJ2-3, the V gene TRBV6-2 or TRBV6-3; TRBD1 agrees at 10 bases. Sample: PBMCs or T cells enriched from blood (not recorded which). The CDR3 DNA reads TGTGCCAGCAGTAACGACAGGGGGCTCACAGATACGCAGTATTTT. Amino acids: CASSNDRGLTDTQYF.